This note documents a single TCR beta chain sequence. The antigen this receptor binds is unknown. Base-call qualities are not available, and no considerably larger clone is one nucleotide away. The CDR3 numbers 14 residues from cysteine through phenylalanine. Only the CDR3 DNA stays, 42 bases, in frame from base 1. Trimming takes 5 bases off V and 9 bases off J; junction bases not matched to a gene: 12. According to the germline V gene (reference sequence), CDR1 reads MNHEY and CDR2 reads SMNVEV. The sample comes from a study of blood T cell repertoires in COVID-19 (dated by TCRdb to the early 2020s). With regard to the full study: Samples covering the acute and convalescent phases of COVID-19 were provided by collaborators in the United States, Italy and Spain. Samples came from the ongoing ImmuneRACE study (first 160 participants) plus 1,254 subjects from 6 global collaborators. Subjects who had been exposed to COVID-19, were actively infected with it, or had recovered from it provided the deeply sampled blood TCRbeta repertoires that made up the dataset. The material from the prospective study consisted of cDNA or gDNA derived from T cells, B-cell-depleted T cells, or PBMCs. A de-identified subject ID, COVID-19 status, age in years and sex were almost always included in the sample metadata. Where available, HLA class I and class II types were obtained from metadata supplied by the sample provider rather than from assay-based typing. The repertoires were made available in a free public database intended to serve as a resource for research on the immune response to SARS-CoV-2. Results the study describes overall, beyond this receptor: The amount of clinical and demographic metadata varied by source and participant and was provided uncurated.

The collaborating institutions used their own protocols to collect whole blood in K2EDTA tubes. For TCRbeta analysis, collaborators shipped samples as frozen whole blood, isolated PBMCs, or DNA extracted from either of those sample types. The immunoSEQ Assay, a bias-controlled multiplex PCR, was used to amplify TCRbeta CDR3 regions from genomic DNA. Per the source publication's procedure: Within the assay, amplification of reference gene primers was used to estimate how many nucleated cells each sample contained. To quantify the absolute abundance of each unique TCRbeta CDR3 rearrangement, sequence reads were collapsed and filtered. For each sample, productive Simpson clonality was calculated by taking the square root of Simpson's diversity index across productive rearrangements. What TCRdb holds here is the immuneACCESS table cut down to in-frame rearrangements. Part of the clones is not present; checked against another copy, under half of the missing clones reflect an unresolved V gene, and the others are unexplained. That table furnishes V, J and clone size, whereas the DNA furnished D and trimming. In this sample the table shows about 140,000 clones, 80% to 85% of which occur a single time. About 8% of the sample rests with the top ten.

In this chain, TRBV27 is recombined with TRBJ2-7, with 8 bases matching TRBD1. Sequenced: peripheral blood. The sequence derives from a human donor in a cohort sampled during active COVID-19. The DNA sequence is as follows: TGTGCCAGCAGTCCCGGGGCAGGGGGCTACCCGCAGTACTTC. This gives the protein CASSPGAGGYPQYF.